This record concerns one T cell receptor (beta chain) sequence. These data are taken from a study of blood T cell repertoires in COVID-19. Study-wide background: Specimens from acute and convalescent COVID-19 originated in the United States, Italy and Spain. PBMCs, B-cell-depleted T cells, or T cells provided the cDNA or gDNA that made up the material.

The CDR3 extends over 15 amino acids. Germline loops: CDR1 SGHAT, CDR2 FQNNGV. The V gene lost 5 bases and the J gene lost 2 bases, with 13 bases spanning the gap. Authors' methods: Using reference gene primer amplification, nucleated cell counts were estimated. Libraries were prepared by immunoSEQ multiplex PCR; TCRdb keeps only in-frame clonotypes and omits some of them. D and trimming come from the DNA, and the V and J calls and clone size come from that table. The sample records about 68,000 clones, 89% being singletons. This sequence joins TRBV11-2 and TRBJ2-1, with TRBD1 as a possible D gene (5 bases). The receptor's source is a man over 45 with active COVID-19. Source material: peripheral blood. In nucleotides, the CDR3 is TGTGCCAGCAGCACCAGGGTTGGGGCCTACAATGAGCAGTTCTTC. Protein sequence: CASSTRVGAYNEQFF.